This T cell receptor (beta chain) was captured by sequencing in a study of blood T cell repertoires in COVID-19. Looking at the study overall: Sites in the United States, Italy and Spain provided acute and convalescent COVID-19 samples. Sources were T cells, B-cell-depleted T cells, or PBMCs; the material itself was cDNA or gDNA.

Authors' analysis steps: Estimates of nucleated cell counts were drawn from the amplification of reference gene primers. Sequenced by immunoSEQ multiplex PCR; TCRdb stores in-frame clones only, minus some. V and J calls and clone size come straight from that table; D and trimming were deduced from the DNA. The repertoire holds roughly 80,000 clones, 70% to 80% seen once, with about 15% in the top ten. The V and J ends lost 6 bases and 6 bases, in that order; junction bases with no gene match: 16. The CDR3 spans 17 residues. Germline V lookup: CDR1 MDHEN, CDR2 SYDVKM. The sample consisted of peripheral blood. The origin of this receptor is a man aged 65-85 years with active or convalescent COVID-19. This sequence joins TRBV28 and TRBJ1-2; 10 bases align to TRBD1. CDR3 DNA: TGTGCCAGCAGCCCCGGGGGGCGTGGACAGGGGGTTCATGGCTACACCTTC. Translated, it gives CASSPGGRGQGVHGYTF.